These 30 T cell receptor beta chains originate from one sample sequenced in a study of cytomegalovirus exposure and HLA in healthy donors (dated by TCRdb to 2015 to 2018). Libraries were made using the immunoSEQ multiplex PCR assay. For the multiplex PCR, a mixture combining 60 forward primers for TCR Vbeta segments and 13 reverse primers for TCR Jbeta segments was used. TCRdb re-hosts the immuneACCESS table, in-frame sequences only. Its copies lack some clones; in the studies checked, an unresolved V gene accounts for under half of them, and the cause for the rest is not known. Here the sample has some 120,000 clones; about 78% occur a single time. The ten largest make up roughly 8.2% of the sample. Specimen: PBMCs. Receptors were obtained from a middle-aged woman in good health and CMV-seropositive.

The chain uses TRBV4-3 and TRBJ1-2, with TRBD1 matching over 9 bases. V gave up 3 bases and J gave up 4 bases; unmatched junction bases: 9. Germline CDR1 reads LGHNA; CDR2 reads YSLEER. The length of the CDR3 is 16 residues. CDR3 DNA: TGCGCCAGCAGCCAGGCGAGCACAGGGGGCGGCTATGGCTACACCTTC. Translation gives CASSQASTGGGYGYTF.

The chain is built from TRBV6-6 and TRBJ2-5; 11 positions agree with TRBD2. Germline V gives CDR1 MNHNY, CDR2 SVGAGI (reference sequence). The CDR3 spans 15 residues. The J segment lost 5 bases and the V segment lost 6 bases, leaving 8 bases of the junction unmatched. CDR3 sequence reads: CASRDSGGAGETQYF. CDR3 DNA sequence: TGTGCCAGCAGGGATAGCGGGGGGGCGGGGGAGACCCAGTACTTC.

This sequence joins TRBV4-2 and TRBJ2-7; 8 nucleotides align to TRBD2. The CDR3 totals 17 residues. The V gene end was trimmed by 2 bases and the J gene end by 3 bases; junction bases not matched to a gene: 12. Germline lookup yields CDR1 LGHNA and CDR2 YNFKEQ. DNA of the CDR3: TGTGCCAGCAGCCAACAGCGCGGGGGGAGTTGGGGCTACGAGCAGTACTTC. This sequence encodes CASSQQRGGSWGYEQYF.

This chain connects TRBV4-3 to TRBJ2-4; D remains ambiguous. V was clipped by 4 bases and J by 7 bases, with 11 bases between them. From germline, CDR1 is LGHNA and CDR2 YSLEER. There are 13 residues in the CDR3. CDR3 protein: CASSLEVRNIQYF. The CDR3 DNA reads as TGCGCCAGCAGCCTAGAGGTTCGGAACATTCAGTACTTC.

The CDR3 DNA reads as TGTGCCAGCAGTTACCGCGGACGTTCGGGGGAAAAACTGTTTTTT. It yields the protein CASSYRGRSGEKLFF. The chain combines TRBV6-5 with TRBJ1-4, with D unclear. The CDR3 has 15 amino acids. The V gene's germline CDR1 is MNHEY and CDR2 SVGAGI. The germline V and J ends were trimmed by 2 bases and 8 bases, with 15 bases remaining between them.

The chain uses TRBV7-9 and TRBJ2-7; the match to TRBD2 covers 10 bases. Germline V gives CDR1 SEHNR, CDR2 FQNEAQ (reference sequence). The trim removed 6 bases at V and 2 bases at J, leaving 4 bases unmatched. CDR3 size: 14 residues. The CDR3 bases are TGTGCCAGCAGGAGGAGCGGGGGGGCCTACGAGCAGTACTTC. Translated, it gives CASRRSGGAYEQYF.

The V gene is TRBV15, the J gene TRBJ1-1; perhaps TRBD1 as D (5 bases). Germline CDR1 is LNHNV and CDR2 is YYDKDF (reference sequence). This CDR3 has 15 amino acids. Trimming removed 0 bases at V and 1 base at J, with 9 bases between. In DNA form, the CDR3 reads TGTGCCACCAGCAGAGACGTCACAGGGAACACTGAAGCTTTCTTT. This translates into CATSRDVTGNTEAFF.

The table lists this clone with a count of one. The chain is built from TRBV6-6 and TRBJ2-2; 12 bases agree with TRBD1. The length of the CDR3 is 14 residues. Germline V lookup: CDR1 MNHNY, CDR2 SVGAGI (reference sequence). The V gene end was trimmed by 10 bases and the J gene end by 7 bases; junction bases not matched to a gene: 7. The CDR3 protein is CATGTGGAFGELFF. The DNA of the CDR3 is TGTGCCACAGGGACAGGGGGCGCGTTCGGGGAGCTGTTTTTT.

J is TRBJ1-1 and V is TRBV6-1; D is possibly TRBD1 (6 bases). In germline, CDR1 is MNHNS, CDR2 SASEGT. Trimming removed 5 bases from V and 4 bases from J, with 14 bases in between. The CDR3 is 14 amino acids. The CDR3 DNA reads as TGTGCCAGCAGTTCGACGGTCAGGGGCACTGAAGCTTTCTTT. Translation gives CASSSTVRGTEAFF.

This chain connects TRBV7-9 to TRBJ2-3; 9 nucleotides align to TRBD1. The CDR3 has 15 amino acids. Germline V gene sequence: CDR1 SEHNR, CDR2 FQNEAQ (reference sequence). V shed 3 bases and J 5 bases; nucleotides not matched to a gene: 6. CDR3 region: CASSFGTGLQDTQYF. The CDR3 bases are TGTGCCAGCAGCTTCGGGACAGGGTTACAAGATACGCAGTATTTT. The variable domain in full, completed from reference TRBV7-9 and TRBJ2-3, reads DTGVSQNPRHKITKRGQNVTFRCDPISEHNRLYWYRQTLGQGPEFLTYFQNEAQLEKSRLLSDRFSAERPKGSFSTLEIQRTEQGDSAMYLCASSFGTGLQDTQYFGPGTRLTVL.

This chain joins TRBV5-1 and TRBJ2-6; perhaps TRBD1 as D (6 bases). V dropped 0 bases and J dropped 0 bases, with 16 bases sitting between them. CDR1 is SGHRS, CDR2 YFSETQ, per germline. There are 19 residues in the CDR3. The CDR3 loop reads CASSLGDSLTGSGANVLTF. CDR3 nucleotide sequence: TGCGCCAGCAGCTTGGGCGATTCTTTGACAGGCTCTGGGGCCAACGTCCTGACTTTC.

This chain joins TRBV5-8 and TRBJ2-7; 11 nucleotides agree with TRBD2. Germline V gene data show CDR1 as SGHTS and CDR2 as YDEGEE. The ends lost 3 bases at V and 3 bases at J; junction bases unmatched: 5. The CDR3 is 15 residues long. CDR3 in DNA: TGTGCCAGCAGCTCTAGCGGGGGGCCCCTCTACGAGCAGTACTTC. As protein: CASSSSGGPLYEQYF.

The V and J genes are TRBV7-8 and TRBJ1-5, with 8 bases fitting TRBD1. V trimming: 4 bases; J trimming: 0 bases; junction bases outside the gene matches: 8. CDR3 size: 17 residues. Germline V lookup: CDR1 SGHVS, CDR2 FQNEAQ. The CDR3 DNA reads as TGTGCCAGCAGCTCAGGACAGGGATATTATAGCAATCAGCCCCAGCATTTT. Its protein is CASSSGQGYYSNQPQHF.

This clone came up a few times. V usage is TRBV4-1 and J usage is TRBJ1-6; 7 bases are shared with TRBD1. The junction had 15 bases not matched to a gene; V was cut back by 3 bases and J by 13 bases. Germline V CDR1 and CDR2: MGHRA, YSYEKL. This CDR3 is built from 16 residues. The CDR3 DNA reads TGCGCCAGCAGCCACGAGACAGGGCAGGGACTTTTTCCCCTCCACTTT. Protein sequence: CASSHETGQGLFPLHF.

V usage is TRBV7-3 and J usage is TRBJ2-5, with 9 bases lining up with TRBD1. Germline assignment: CDR1 SGHTA and CDR2 FQGTGA. Unmatched junction bases numbered 6, after V lost 2 bases and J lost 5 bases. The CDR3 runs 15 residues. CDR3 bases: TGTGCCAGCAGCTTACGGACAGGGGTCGCCGAGACCCAGTACTTC. Residues: CASSLRTGVAETQYF.

The chain has TRBV9 and TRBJ2-7, with D perhaps TRBD2 (7 bases). V was pared by 2 bases and J by 1 base, with 16 bases between. Germline assignment: CDR1 SGDLS and CDR2 YYNGEE. This CDR3 comprises 16 residues. CDR3 amino acids: CASSVGAGDPSYEQYF. CDR3 nucleotides: TGTGCCAGCAGCGTGGGGGCGGGGGACCCATCCTACGAGCAGTACTTC.

The CDR3 DNA reads TGTGCCAGTGTACAGGGGGATCAGCCCCAGCATTTT. Amino acids: CASVQGDQPQHF. J is TRBJ1-5 and V is TRBV6-1, with 8 bases that match TRBD1. Germline CDR1 and CDR2: MNHNS and SASEGT. With 9 bases clipped from V and 5 bases from J, the junction kept 3 bases outside the gene matches. The CDR3 is 12 amino acids.

J is TRBJ1-6 and V is TRBV4-3, with D tentatively TRBD1 (6 bases). V was shortened by 1 base and J by 9 bases, with 10 bases between the two germline ends. CDR1 and CDR2 from the germline V gene are LGHNA and YSLEER. This CDR3 has 14 amino acids. This CDR3 reads CASSQVRGGSPLHF. The CDR3 coding sequence is TGCGCCAGCAGCCAAGTCAGGGGCGGTTCACCCCTCCACTTT.

The chain joins TRBV29-1 to TRBJ2-2, with D perhaps matching TRBD2 (6 bases). The V and J ends lost 7 bases and 1 base respectively, with 13 bases between them. Germline values: CDR1 SQVTM, CDR2 ANQGSEA. The CDR3 has 14 amino acids. DNA of the CDR3: TGCAGCGCCGCGCGGGGTTTGAACACCGGGGAGCTGTTTTTT. This translates into CSAARGLNTGELFF.

This chain joins TRBV29-1 and TRBJ2-7, with 14 bases matching TRBD2. The CDR3 has 15 residues. Germline V gene sequence: CDR1 SQVTM, CDR2 ANQGSEA. Losses at the gene ends were 0 bases for V and 3 bases for J; bases not matched to a gene: 1. The CDR3 DNA reads TGCAGCGTTGAAGATGGGACTAGCGGGGGCTACGAGCAGTACTTC. This encodes CSVEDGTSGGYEQYF.

This clone was counted only a few times. J is TRBJ1-5 and V is TRBV7-9, with D possibly TRBD1 on 5 matching bases. CDR1 SEHNR and CDR2 FQNEAQ come from the germline V gene (reference sequence). This CDR3 is 15 amino acids long. Between the trimmed V and J ends, which lost 5 bases and 2 bases, there was a span of 13 bases. In DNA form, the CDR3 reads TGTGCCAGCAGCCAGGCAGGGTCGGGCAATCAGCCCCAGCATTTT. Its translation is CASSQAGSGNQPQHF.

The J gene is TRBJ1-1, the V gene TRBV6-6; D unclear. Germline CDR1 and CDR2: MNHNY and SVGAGI (reference sequence). The V end lost 2 bases, the J end lost 1 base, and 8 bases lay between the germline ends. The CDR3 loop spans 14 amino acids. CDR3 in amino acids: CASSYGRGNTEAFF. The CDR3 DNA sequence: TGTGCCAGCAGTTACGGACGGGGGAACACTGAAGCTTTCTTT.

The V gene is TRBV6-5, the J gene TRBJ1-2; D not certain. This CDR3 contains 13 residues. Germline assignment: CDR1 MNHEY and CDR2 SVGAGI. V lost 7 bases, J lost 8 bases, and 17 bases lay in between. This CDR3 is CASTYGGPGGYTF. CDR3 coding DNA: TGTGCCAGCACGTACGGTGGGCCGGGGGGCTACACCTTC.

The chain couples TRBV7-8 to TRBJ2-1, with 11 bases that match TRBD2. The CDR3 spans 15 residues. After removal of 4 bases from V and 4 bases from J, the junction contained 3 bases not matched to a gene. Germline V lookup: CDR1 SGHVS, CDR2 FQNEAQ. This CDR3 is CASSWGLAAYNEQFF. The CDR3 bases are TGTGCCAGCAGCTGGGGACTAGCGGCTTACAATGAGCAGTTCTTC.

This clone has a handful of counts. The genes are TRBV29-1 and TRBJ2-5; 9 bases map to TRBD1. The CDR3 totals 15 residues. The germline V gene encodes CDR1 SQVTM and CDR2 ANQGSEA. V was pared by 5 bases and J by 4 bases, with 11 bases of the junction left unmatched. CDR3 in amino acids: CSVQKTGGYRETQYF. Written as DNA, the CDR3 is TGCAGCGTTCAAAAGACAGGGGGTTACCGAGAGACCCAGTACTTC.

This clone was seen a few times. The chain recombines TRBV7-2 with TRBJ1-1; 7 bases are a match to TRBD1. The CDR3 contains 15 residues. Trimming cost V 3 bases and J 0 bases; bases outside gene matches: 4. The germline CDR1 and CDR2 sequences are SGHTA and FQGNSA. CDR3 DNA sequence: TGTGCCAGCAGCTTCGCTGGACAGGTGAACACTGAAGCTTTCTTT. Its protein product is CASSFAGQVNTEAFF.

The genes are TRBV7-2 and TRBJ1-2, with D uncertain. V was shortened by 5 bases and J by 5 bases, with 12 bases between the two germline ends. From germline, CDR1 is SGHTA and CDR2 FQGNSA. The CDR3 contains 13 residues. Here the CDR3 DNA reads TGTGCCAGCAGCCCCATCCACAGATATGGCTACACCTTC. It is translated as CASSPIHRYGYTF. Looking up the rest from reference TRBV7-2 and TRBJ1-2 gives the full variable domain: GAGVSQSPSNKVTEKGKDVELRCDPISGHTALYWYRQSLGQGLEFLIYFQGNSAPDKSGLPSDRFSAERTGGSVSTLTIQRTQQEDSAVYLCASSPIHRYGYTFGSGTRLTVV.

This chain joins TRBV7-2 and TRBJ1-1; TRBD1 might be the D (5 bases). The V gene's germline CDR1 is SGHTA and CDR2 FQGNSA. The CDR3 runs to 15 residues. Trimming stripped 4 bases from V and 4 bases from J, with 16 bases between. Written as DNA, the CDR3 is TGTGCCAGCAGCTATGTTCCGGCAGGGATCACTGAAGCTTTCTTT. It is translated as CASSYVPAGITEAFF.

The rearrangement links TRBV5-4 to TRBJ2-7, with 11 nucleotides matching TRBD1. The CDR3 has 14 amino acids. Germline-derived CDR1 and CDR2 are SGHNT and YYREEE (reference sequence). Trimming took 9 bases from V and 2 from J; bases not matched to a gene: 7. In nucleotides, the CDR3 is TGTGCCACACAGCGGGACAGGGGGGCCTACGAGCAGTACTTC. Residues: CATQRDRGAYEQYF.

The chain has TRBV7-9 and TRBJ2-1, with a possible D match to TRBD2 (5 bases). Germline CDR1 SEHNR, CDR2 FQNEAQ (reference sequence). The CDR3 length is 14 residues. Deletions cut 4 bases from V and 0 bases from J, with 7 bases between. The CDR3: CASSSTSSYNEQFF. The CDR3 DNA reads as TGTGCCAGCAGCTCCACTAGCTCCTACAATGAGCAGTTCTTC.